The sequence of this T cell receptor (beta chain) was determined in a study of OX40 agonist ivuxolimab in advanced cancers. The germline V gene encodes CDR1 SGHVS and CDR2 FQNEAQ. The CDR3 is 18 residues long. V was clipped by 6 bases and J by 0 bases, with 21 bases between them. Repertoires were generated with immunoSEQ multiplex PCR, while TCRdb's copy carries only in-frame clones and drops some. The table shows under 85,000 clones, with roughly three quarters occurring only once. The specimen was CD4+ or CD8+ T cells sorted from blood, collected in a trial of the OX40 agonist ivuxolimab. The source is an adult with an advanced solid tumor such as melanoma, head and neck, liver or kidney cancer. The genes are TRBV7-8 and TRBJ2-1; D gene unclear. CDR3 coding DNA: TGTGCCAGCAGTATCGAAGGGCGCGGTCGAAGCTCCTACAATGAGCAGTTCTTC. Its translation: CASSIEGRGRSSYNEQFF.